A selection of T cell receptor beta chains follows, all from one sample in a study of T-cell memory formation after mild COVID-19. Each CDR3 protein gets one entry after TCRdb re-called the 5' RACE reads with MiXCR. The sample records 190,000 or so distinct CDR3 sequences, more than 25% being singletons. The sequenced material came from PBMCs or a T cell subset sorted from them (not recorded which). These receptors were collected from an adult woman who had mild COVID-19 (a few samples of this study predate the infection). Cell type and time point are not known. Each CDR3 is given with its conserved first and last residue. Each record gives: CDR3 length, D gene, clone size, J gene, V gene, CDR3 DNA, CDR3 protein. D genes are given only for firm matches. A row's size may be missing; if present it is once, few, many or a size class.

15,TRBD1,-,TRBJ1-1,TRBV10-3,TGTGCCATCAGTGAGGGGACAGGGTGGAACACTGAAGCTTTCTTT,CAISEGTGWNTEAFF
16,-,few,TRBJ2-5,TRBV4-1,TGCGCCAGCAGCCCAGCCGAGAGGGGGGGGCGAGAGACCCAGTACTTC,CASSPAERGGRETQYF
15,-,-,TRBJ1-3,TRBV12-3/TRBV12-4,TGTGCCAGCAGTCCCCACAGGTCTAGAGGAAACACCATATATTTT,CASSPHRSRGNTIYF
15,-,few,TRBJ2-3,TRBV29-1,TGCAGCGTTTTGGATGGACAGATACTCACAGATACGCAGTATTTT,CSVLDGQILTDTQYF
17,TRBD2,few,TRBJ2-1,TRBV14,TGTGCCAGCAGCCAAGAAAGGAGCGGGAGGGCCTACAATGAGCAGTTCTTC,CASSQERSGRAYNEQFF
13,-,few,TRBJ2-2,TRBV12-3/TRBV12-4,TGTGCCAGCAGTTTAGCGCTTACAGGGTTGCTGTTTTTT,CASSLALTGLLFF
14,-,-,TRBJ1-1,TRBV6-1,TGTGCCAGCAGTGAGATCAGGGGTTTTACTGAAGCTTTCTTT,CASSEIRGFTEAFF
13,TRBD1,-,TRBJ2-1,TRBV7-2,TGTGCCAGCAGCAGGGACAGGCCCAATGAGCAGTTCTTC,CASSRDRPNEQFF
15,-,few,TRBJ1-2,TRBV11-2,TGTGCCAGCAGCTTAGATCTGAGGGAACACTATGGCTACACCTTC,CASSLDLREHYGYTF
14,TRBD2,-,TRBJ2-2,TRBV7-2,TGTGCCAGCAGCCTAGCGGGTGTCCCCGGGGAGCTGTTTTTT,CASSLAGVPGELFF
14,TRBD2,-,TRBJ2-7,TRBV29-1,TGCAGCGTTGTCCCTAGCGGCCGCTCCTACGAGCAGTACTTC,CSVVPSGRSYEQYF
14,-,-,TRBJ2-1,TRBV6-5,TGTGCCAGCAGTTACTCAGTGAATTACAATGAGCAGTTCTTC,CASSYSVNYNEQFF
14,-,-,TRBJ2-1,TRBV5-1,TGCGCCAGCAGCTTGGGTGGGTCAGGGAATGAGCAGTTCTTC,CASSLGGSGNEQFF
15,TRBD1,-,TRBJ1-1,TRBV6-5,TGTGCCAGCAGGACAGGGGGCAGCCCCAACACTGAAGCTTTCTTT,CASRTGGSPNTEAFF
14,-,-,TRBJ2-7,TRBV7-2,TGTGCCAGCAGCTTACTGGCAGGGATTTACGAGCAGTACTTC,CASSLLAGIYEQYF
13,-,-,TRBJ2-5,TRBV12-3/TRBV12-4,TGTGCCAGCAGTTTAGCGCTTAGGGAGACCCAGTACTTC,CASSLALRETQYF